The present T cell receptor beta chain was sequenced within a study of blood T cells in healthy people across ages. The length of the CDR3 is 14 residues. Trimming left V 6 bases short and J 4 bases short, with 14 bases between. A J-beta primer mix and a sample-barcoded 5' primer were used in a second PCR of roughly 7 to 12 cycles. From the 5' RACE reads, TCRdb called clonotypes with MiXCR, one entry per CDR3 protein. The table records 800,000 to 950,000 distinct CDR3 sequences, 29% of them present only once. The same sample was also used in a study of T cells of mothers and their children.

Sequencing was done on a sample of blood. The rearrangement links TRBV12-3 or TRBV12-4 to TRBJ2-3, with a tentative D call TRBD2 (5 bases). This clonotype originated in a woman in her 40s in good health. This CDR3 reads CASSLAIGADTQYF. The CDR3 nucleotides are TGTGCCAGCAGCCTAGCTATAGGCGCAGATACGCAGTATTTT.